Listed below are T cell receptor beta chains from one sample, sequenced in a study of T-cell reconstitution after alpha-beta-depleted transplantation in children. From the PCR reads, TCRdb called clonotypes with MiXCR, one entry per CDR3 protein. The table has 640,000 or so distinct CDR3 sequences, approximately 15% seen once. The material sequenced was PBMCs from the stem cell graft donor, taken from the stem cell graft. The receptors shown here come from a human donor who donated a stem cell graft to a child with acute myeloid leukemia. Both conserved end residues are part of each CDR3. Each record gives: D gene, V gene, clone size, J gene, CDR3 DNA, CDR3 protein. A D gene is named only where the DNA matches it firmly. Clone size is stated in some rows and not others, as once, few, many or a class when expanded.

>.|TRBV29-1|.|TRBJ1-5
TGCAGCGTTAGGGGGAAGGGAAATCAGCCCCAGCATTTT
CSVRGKGNQPQHF
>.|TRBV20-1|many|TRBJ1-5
TGCAGTGCTAGCGGGACGGCTATAGGTCAGCCCCAGCATTTT
CSASGTAIGQPQHF
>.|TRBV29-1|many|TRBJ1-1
TGCAGCGTCCTCCCTGACAGCGTCACTGAAGCTTTCTTT
CSVLPDSVTEAFF
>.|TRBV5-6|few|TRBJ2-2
TGTGCCAGCAGCTTGGAGCCGCCCGGGGAGCTGTTTTTT
CASSLEPPGELFF
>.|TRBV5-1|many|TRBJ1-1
TGCGCCAGCAGCTTGGATCGGGTGGGAACTGAAGCTTTCTTT
CASSLDRVGTEAFF
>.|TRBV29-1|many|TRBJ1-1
TGCAGCGCCGAGGGGGTTCTGAACACTGAAGCTTTCTTT
CSAEGVLNTEAFF
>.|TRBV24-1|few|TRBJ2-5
TGTGCCACCAGTGATTTCGGACAACAGGGTCGGGGGAAAGAGACCCAGTACTTC
CATSDFGQQGRGKETQYF
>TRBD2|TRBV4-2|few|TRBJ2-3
TGTGCCAGCAGCCCGGGACTAGAGAGCACAGATACGCAGTATTTT
CASSPGLESTDTQYF
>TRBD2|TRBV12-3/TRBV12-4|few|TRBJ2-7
TGTGCCAGCAGTTTGGGGGGACTAAAACCTTACGAGCAGTACTTC
CASSLGGLKPYEQYF
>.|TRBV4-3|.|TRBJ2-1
TGCGCCAGCAGCCAAGTGGTAGGGGGGCCGGGCTCCTACAATGAGCAGTTCTTC
CASSQVVGGPGSYNEQFF
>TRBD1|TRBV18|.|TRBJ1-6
TGTGCCAGCTCACCCTCAAGGGGTTACTCCAGGGGGGATTCACCCCTCCACTTT
CASSPSRGYSRGDSPLHF
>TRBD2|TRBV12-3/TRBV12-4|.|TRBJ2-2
TGTGCCAGCAGTCCCCCCGGGAGGCTCACCGGGGAGCTGTTTTTT
CASSPPGRLTGELFF
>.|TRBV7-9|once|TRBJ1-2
TGTGCCAGCAGATCCGGTGACACCTATGGCTACACCTTC
CASRSGDTYGYTF
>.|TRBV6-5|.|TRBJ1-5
TGTGCCAGCAGTTACTCGACGGGACCCAACCGGGATCAGCCCCAGCATTTT
CASSYSTGPNRDQPQHF
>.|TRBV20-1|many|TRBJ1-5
TGCAGTGCTAGGAGGGCGGTGGATAGCAATCAGCCCCAGCATTTT
CSARRAVDSNQPQHF
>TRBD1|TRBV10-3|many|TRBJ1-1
TGTGCCATCAGTGAGTCATGGGGACAGGGTCGGACTGAAGCTTTCTTT
CAISESWGQGRTEAFF
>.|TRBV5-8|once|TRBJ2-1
TGTGCCAGCAGCTTGGTAGGGAACTCCTACAATGAGCAGTTCTTC
CASSLVGNSYNEQFF
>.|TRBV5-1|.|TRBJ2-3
TGCGCCAGCAGCTTGTACGGGGGCGGATGGACAGATACGCAGTATTTT
CASSLYGGGWTDTQYF
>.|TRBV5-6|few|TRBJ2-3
TGTGCCAGCAGCACCCGGACGATCTCCACAGATACGCAGTATTTT
CASSTRTISTDTQYF
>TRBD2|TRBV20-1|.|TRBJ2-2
TGCTGTGCTAGAGGTGGAAGCGGGGGGGCCGGGGAGCTGTTTTTT
CCARGGSGGAGELFF
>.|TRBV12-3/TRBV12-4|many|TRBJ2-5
TGTGCCAGCAGCCTTATACGGACAGTGCGGGAGACCCAGTACTTC
CASSLIRTVRETQYF
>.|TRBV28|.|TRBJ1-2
TGTGCCAGCAGTTTACGACTGACCTATGGCTACACCTTC
CASSLRLTYGYTF
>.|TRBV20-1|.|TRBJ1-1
TGCAGTGCTAGAGATCGGGTCGAGGGATACACTGAAGCTTTCTTT
CSARDRVEGYTEAFF
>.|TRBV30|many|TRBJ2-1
TGTGCCTGGAGTGGACGGACAGTGGGGAGTGACAATGAGCAGTTCTTC
CAWSGRTVGSDNEQFF
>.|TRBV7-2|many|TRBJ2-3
TGTGCCAGCGGACCGGTACCAGATACGCAGTATTTT
CASGPVPDTQYF
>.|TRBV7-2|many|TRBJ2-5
TGTGCCAGCTCCGGTGTTGAGACCCAGTACTTC
CASSGVETQYF
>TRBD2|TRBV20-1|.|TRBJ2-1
TGCAGTGCTGGTCAAGCGGGGGGTTCCTACAATGAGCAGTTCTTC
CSAGQAGGSYNEQFF
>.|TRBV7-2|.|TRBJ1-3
TGTGCCAGCAGCCTCCAGGGATCATATTCCGGAAACACCATATATTTT
CASSLQGSYSGNTIYF
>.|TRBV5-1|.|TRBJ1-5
TGCGCCAGCAGCTTGGTGGGGGGATATCAGCCCCAGCATTTT
CASSLVGGYQPQHF
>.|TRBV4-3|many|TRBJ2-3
TGCGCCAGCCGCAGAACGGGGTCTAGCACAGATACGCAGTATTTT
CASRRTGSSTDTQYF
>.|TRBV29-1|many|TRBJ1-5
TGCAGCGTTTACACCACAGGGCAGCCCCAGCATTTT
CSVYTTGQPQHF
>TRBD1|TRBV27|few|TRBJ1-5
TGTGCCAGCAGTTCAGGGGGCTCGTATAGCAATCAGCCCCAGCATTTT
CASSSGGSYSNQPQHF
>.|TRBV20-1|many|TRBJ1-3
TGCAGTGCTAGGGGGGCTGGAAACACCATATATTTT
CSARGAGNTIYF
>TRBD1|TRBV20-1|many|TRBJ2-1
TGCAGTCTCTTCCCGGGACAGGGGAACAATGAGCAGTTCTTC
CSLFPGQGNNEQFF
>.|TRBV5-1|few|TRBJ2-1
TGCGCCAGCAGAAGCGGAGGCAATGAGCAGTTCTTC
CASRSGGNEQFF
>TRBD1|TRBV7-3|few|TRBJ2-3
TGTGCCAGCAGCTCGACAGGGAACGAGGATACGCAGTATTTT
CASSSTGNEDTQYF
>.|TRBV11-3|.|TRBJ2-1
TGTGCCAGCAGCTCGGGGGCGGACTCCTACAATGAGCAGTTCTTC
CASSSGADSYNEQFF
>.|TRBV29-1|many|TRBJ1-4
TGCAGCGTTTCCGCAGGGAGCGAGGATGAAAAACTGTTTTTT
CSVSAGSEDEKLFF
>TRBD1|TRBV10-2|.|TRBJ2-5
TGCGCCACCGGACAGGGGCAGGGGACCCAGTACTTC
CATGQGQGTQYF
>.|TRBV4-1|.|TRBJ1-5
TGCGCCAGCAGCCGTACAGGGTCCTTGCAGCCCCAGCATTTT
CASSRTGSLQPQHF
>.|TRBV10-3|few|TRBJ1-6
TGTGCCATCAGTTCCGTGGGTTCACCCCTCCACTTT
CAISSVGSPLHF
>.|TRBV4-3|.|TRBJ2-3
TGCGCCAGCAGCCAGTTGACAGCGACTAGCACAGATACGCAGTATTTT
CASSQLTATSTDTQYF
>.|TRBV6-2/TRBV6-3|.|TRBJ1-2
TGTGCCAGCGGGGCGGAAAGAAGTGGCTACACCTTC
CASGAERSGYTF
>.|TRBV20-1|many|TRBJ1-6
TGCAGTGCTAGAGATCGATTTATGGGAAGGAGTTTTCAAGCCCTCCACTTT
CSARDRFMGRSFQALHF
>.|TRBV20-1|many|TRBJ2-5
TGCAGTGCTAGAGCGGGGGAAGAGACCCAGTACTTC
CSARAGEETQYF
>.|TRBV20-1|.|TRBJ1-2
TGCAGTGCCCTCGGAGAGCCTCCCTTCGGCTACACCTTC
CSALGEPPFGYTF
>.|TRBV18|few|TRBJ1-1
TGTGCCAGCTCACCAGTGCCGAAGAACACTGAAGCTTTCTTT
CASSPVPKNTEAFF
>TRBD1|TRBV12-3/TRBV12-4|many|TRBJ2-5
TGTGCCAGCAGCTCGACAGGGGGGGAGACCCAGTACTTC
CASSSTGGETQYF
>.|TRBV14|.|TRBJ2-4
TGTGCCAGCAGCCTGGGGGGGCCGGTAGCCAAAAACATTCAGTACTTC
CASSLGGPVAKNIQYF
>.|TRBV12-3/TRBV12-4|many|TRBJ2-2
TGTGCCAGCACCCCGGGCGGCGGGGAGCTGTTTTTT
CASTPGGGELFF
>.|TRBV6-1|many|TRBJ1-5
TGTGCCAGCAGGCAGGGTTTCGGCAATCAGCCCCAGCATTTT
CASRQGFGNQPQHF
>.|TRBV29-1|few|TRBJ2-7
TGCAGCGTTGAGGGCAGCACCTACGAGCAGTACTTC
CSVEGSTYEQYF
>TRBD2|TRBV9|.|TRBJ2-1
TGTGCCAGCAGCGTAGCTATTCCCGGGGGGGAAAATGAGCAGTTCTTC
CASSVAIPGGENEQFF